This TCR beta chain was observed in a study of identical twins. TCRdb called the 5' RACE reads again in MiXCR, with one record for every CDR3 protein. The table lists around 450,000 distinct CDR3 sequences, approximately 15% of them singletons. CDR3 size: 14 residues. Trimming took off 3 bases at V and 4 bases at J, with 16 bases between the two ends. Germline CDR1 is DFQATT and CDR2 is SNEGSKA (reference sequence). In addition, the sample was reused for a study of yellow fever vaccine responses in identical twins.

The sequencing sample was made of CD4+ T cells sorted from blood. The chain recombines TRBV20-1 with TRBJ2-7; the D call may be TRBD1 or TRBD2 (5 bases each). The receptor's source is a young woman in good health. This CDR3 is CSASHTGGVYEQYF. The CDR3, as DNA: TGCAGTGCTAGCCACACAGGAGGTGTTTACGAGCAGTACTTC.